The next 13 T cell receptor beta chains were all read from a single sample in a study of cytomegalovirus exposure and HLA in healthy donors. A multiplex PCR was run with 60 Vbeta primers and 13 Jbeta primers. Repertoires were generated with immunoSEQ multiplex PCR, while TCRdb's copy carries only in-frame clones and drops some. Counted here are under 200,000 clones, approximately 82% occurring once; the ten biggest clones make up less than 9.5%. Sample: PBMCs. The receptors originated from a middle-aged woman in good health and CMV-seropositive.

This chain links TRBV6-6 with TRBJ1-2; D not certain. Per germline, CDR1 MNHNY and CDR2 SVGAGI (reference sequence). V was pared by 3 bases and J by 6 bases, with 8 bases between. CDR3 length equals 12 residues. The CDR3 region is CASSYSSDGYTF. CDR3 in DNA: TGTGCCAGCAGTTATTCCAGTGATGGCTACACCTTC.

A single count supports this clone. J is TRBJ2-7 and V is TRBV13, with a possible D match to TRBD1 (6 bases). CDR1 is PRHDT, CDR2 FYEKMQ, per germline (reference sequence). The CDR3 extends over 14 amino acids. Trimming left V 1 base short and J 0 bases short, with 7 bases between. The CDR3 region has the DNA TGTGCCAGCAGCTTAGTGACAGGCTCCTACGAGCAGTACTTC. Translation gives CASSLVTGSYEQYF.

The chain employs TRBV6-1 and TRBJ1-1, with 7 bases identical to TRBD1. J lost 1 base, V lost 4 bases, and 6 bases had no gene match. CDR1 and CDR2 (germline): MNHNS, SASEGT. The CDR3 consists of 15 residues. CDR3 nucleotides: TGTGCCAGCAGTGCGTGGGACAGACCGAACACTGAAGCTTTCTTT. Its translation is CASSAWDRPNTEAFF.

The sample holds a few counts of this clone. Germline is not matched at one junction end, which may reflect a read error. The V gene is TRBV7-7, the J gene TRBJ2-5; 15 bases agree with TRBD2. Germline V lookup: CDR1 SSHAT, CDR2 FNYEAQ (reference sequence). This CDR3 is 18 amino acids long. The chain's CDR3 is CASSLGAGLAGGQETQYF. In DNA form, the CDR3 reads TGTGCTAGCAGCTTAGGGGCGGGACTAGCGGGAGGCCAAGAGACCCAGTACTTC.

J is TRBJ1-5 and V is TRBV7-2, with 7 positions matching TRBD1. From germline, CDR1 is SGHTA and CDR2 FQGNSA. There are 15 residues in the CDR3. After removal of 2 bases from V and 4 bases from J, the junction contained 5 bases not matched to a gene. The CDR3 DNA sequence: TGTGCCAGCAGCTTACAGGGGGTTGGGAATCAGCCCCAGCATTTT. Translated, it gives CASSLQGVGNQPQHF.

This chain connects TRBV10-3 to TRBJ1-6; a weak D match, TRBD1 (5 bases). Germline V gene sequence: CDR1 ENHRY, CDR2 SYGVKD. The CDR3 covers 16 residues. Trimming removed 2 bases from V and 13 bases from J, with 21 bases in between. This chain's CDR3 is CAISEGSGRNNRPLHF. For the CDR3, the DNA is TGTGCCATCAGTGAGGGTTCTGGCCGGAATAACAGGCCCCTCCACTTT.

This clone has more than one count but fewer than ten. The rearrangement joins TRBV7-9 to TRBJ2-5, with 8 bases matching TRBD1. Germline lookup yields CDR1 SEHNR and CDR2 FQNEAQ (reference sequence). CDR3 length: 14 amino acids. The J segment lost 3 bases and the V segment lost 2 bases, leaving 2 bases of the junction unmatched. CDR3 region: CASSLRTGKETQYF. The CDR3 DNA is TGTGCCAGCAGCTTAAGGACAGGGAAAGAGACCCAGTACTTC.

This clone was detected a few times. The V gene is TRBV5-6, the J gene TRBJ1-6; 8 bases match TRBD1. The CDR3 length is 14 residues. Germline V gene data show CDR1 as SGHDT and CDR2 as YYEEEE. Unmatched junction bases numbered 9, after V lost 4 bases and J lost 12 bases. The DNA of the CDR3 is TGTGCCAGCAGCCGACTCGGACAGGGCCAACCCCTCCACTTT. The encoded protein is CASSRLGQGQPLHF.

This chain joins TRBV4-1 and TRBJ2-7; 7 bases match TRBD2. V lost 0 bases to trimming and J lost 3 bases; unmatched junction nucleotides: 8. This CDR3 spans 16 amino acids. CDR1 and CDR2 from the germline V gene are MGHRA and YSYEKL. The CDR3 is CASSQEGSGEGYEQYF. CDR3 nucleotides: TGCGCCAGCAGCCAAGAAGGGTCCGGGGAGGGCTACGAGCAGTACTTC.

The CDR3 region is CASSTSGVGVGVEQYF. DNA for the CDR3: TGTGCCAGTAGTACTAGCGGAGTGGGAGTGGGGGTCGAGCAGTACTTC. This rearrangement joins TRBV19 to TRBJ2-7, with 7 bases fitting TRBD2. The CDR3 totals 16 residues. The germline V gene encodes CDR1 LNHDA and CDR2 SQIVND (reference sequence). V gave up 4 bases and J gave up 6 bases; unmatched junction bases: 15.

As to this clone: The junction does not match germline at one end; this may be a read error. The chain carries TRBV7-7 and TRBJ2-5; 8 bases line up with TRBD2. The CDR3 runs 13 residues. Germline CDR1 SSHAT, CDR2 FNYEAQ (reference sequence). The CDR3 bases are TGTGCTAGCAGCGGATCTAGCGGGGAGACCCAGTACTTC. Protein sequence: CASSGSSGETQYF.

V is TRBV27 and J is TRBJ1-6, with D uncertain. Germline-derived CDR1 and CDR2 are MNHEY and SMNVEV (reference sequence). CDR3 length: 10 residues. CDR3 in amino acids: CPMLASPLHF. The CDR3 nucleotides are TGTCCAATGTTGGCTTCACCCCTCCACTTT.

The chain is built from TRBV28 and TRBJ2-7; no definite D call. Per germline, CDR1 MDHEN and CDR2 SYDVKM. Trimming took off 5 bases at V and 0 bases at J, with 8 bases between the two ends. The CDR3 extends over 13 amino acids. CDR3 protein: CASSGQFSYEQYF. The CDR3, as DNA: TGTGCCAGCAGTGGGCAGTTCTCCTACGAGCAGTACTTC.